This T cell receptor (beta chain) was captured in a study of blood T cells in healthy people across ages (dated by TCRdb to about 2015). About the study as a whole: In model experiments, template switching captured roughly one uniquely barcoded TCR beta cDNA molecule for every two T cells. Using the same blood draw, the study looked at two additional independent replicas of 1 million unique cDNA reads for two donors, one aged 18 to 30 and the other aged 80 or older. To avoid experimental bias, donors of different ages were spread randomly across the sequencing lanes. Four age groups were formed from the donors: young (average about 17 years), middle-aged (around 37), aged (under 70) and long-lived (less than 85). Age-related changes in TCR beta repertoire diversity were measured in the study by deep sequencing normalized with unique cDNA molecular identifiers.

For CDR1 and CDR2, the germline V gene lists SGHRS and YFSETQ. V loses 9 bases at its end and J loses 8 bases; junction bases beyond the gene matches: 12. From the cysteine through the phenylalanine, the CDR3 covers 13 amino acids. Only the CDR3 region is kept as DNA, spanning 39 bases read in frame from base 1. The library was generated by 5' RACE. Sequencing instrument: Illumina HiSeq 2500. The second PCR ran for about 6 to 11 cycles and used a J-beta primer mix along with a sample-barcoded 5' primer. A unique molecular identifier was introduced onto each TCR beta cDNA molecule by a template-switch 5' adaptor carrying 12 random nucleotides. At least 3 million CDR3-containing paired-end reads were obtained from each sample. The Mint cDNA synthesis kit, primed by a TRBC-specific oligonucleotide, was used to synthesize first-strand cDNA from all RNA. Following uracil-DNA glycosylase treatment, all cDNA underwent a first 18-cycle PCR with the universal primers M1SS and BC2_uni_R. As for the authors' bioinformatics: Each sample was normalized by randomly selecting 1 million high-quality reads, each carrying a distinct molecular identifier. Reads sharing molecular identifiers were discarded rather than binned into consensus sequences. MiTCR, set to a Q25 quality threshold and the strictest error-elimination algorithm, was used for CDR3 identification, clonotype clustering and error correction. A nonparametric unseen species model using Euler transformation provided a lower-bound estimate of total TCR beta diversity. TCRdb passed the public sequencing reads through fastp at Q25 and MiXCR, retaining productive beta sequences. Identical CDR3 protein sequences are pooled into one entry, listed with their most common genes and DNA. The V and J calls come from TCRdb's annotation, not from the publication. This sample lists fewer than 900,000 distinct CDR3 sequences; roughly 41% were detected once. The ten largest clones represent more than 20% of the sample.

Points the paper makes about the study in general: Bulk unsorted PBMC profiling prevented conclusive comparison of naive and antigen-experienced compartments. Observed TCR beta diversity per million T cells fell roughly linearly with age, and a significant reduction was already apparent by age about 43. Estimates of total diversity from one million sequenced T cells were regarded as lower bounds and underestimates. Because the CMV infection status of the donors was unknown, age-related changes in expanded clonotypes may potentially have been confounded. The long-lived group showed more naive CD4+ T cells, fewer expanded clones and increased TCR diversity than the aged group, suggesting age selection. Observed TCR beta diversity correlated strongly with the percentage of naive T cells measured by flow cytometry.

The approximately 39 donors, aged 6 to 90 years, were systemically healthy Caucasian individuals from Russia. Roughly 9 milliliters of peripheral blood were drawn from each donor into EDTA-treated Vacutainer tubes. Ficoll-Paque density-gradient centrifugation was used to isolate PBMCs, with at least 7 million per sample. Total RNA was extracted from PBMCs with Trizol reagent, with at least 5.5 micrograms obtained per sample. For every donor, an aliquot of PBMCs went through flow cytometry to measure the percentages of naive CD45RAhigh/CD27high T cells. Concerning this clonotype itself: Its antigen has not been determined. The sample holds no much larger clone one base away, and base qualities are not on file.

Here the chain combines TRBV5-1 and TRBJ1-1, with 8 bases in between that match TRBD1. Sequencing input: blood. The receptor was isolated from a woman aged 55-69 years in good health. The base sequence is TGCGCCACCACTCCCGCCGGGACAGGAGAAGCTTTCTTT. This yields the protein CATTPAGTGEAFF.